This TCR beta chain came from a study of shared clonotypes between healthy human individuals (dated by TCRdb to about 2020). Regarding the complete study: The cohort comprised a couple of women and a few men aged 18 to 49 years. For each donor, CD4 naive and CD4 memory were each run on three plates, CD8 naive on two plates, and CD8 memory on one plate. To estimate repertoire size and how much clonotype sharing occurs between individuals, the study deeply sequenced the blood TCR repertoires of five healthy adults. To increase sequencing depth and limit assay-specific biases, different laboratories used diverse techniques to prepare libraries and sequence TCR repertoires. Per donor, leukapheresis produced somewhere between about 0.85 and 10 billion PBMCs. What the study reported, not specific to this receptor: Larger estimated clonotype richness was generally found for naive subsets than for memory subsets. Pairwise subsampling indicated that sequencing depth was expected to affect the degree of clonotype sharing among donors. Clonotypes shared by all four sorted-subset donors showed higher generation probabilities than non-shared clonotypes. When several donors were compared, the shared fraction of clonotypes was 5% to 6.5% for naive CD4, approximately 3.3% for naive CD8, 2% to 2.5% for memory CD4, and 0.4% for memory CD8. Rarefaction of sorted-subset datasets indicated incomplete sequencing despite the large sequencing depth. Sampling was restricted to blood, and TCR repertoires in tissue are likely to differ from TCR repertoires in blood. The small number of donors limited the genetic and exposure-history diversity represented.

Healthy HIV-negative adults with no recently reported acute infections or vaccinations were included as donors. Only Caucasian adults living in Nashville, Tennessee, USA were represented among the donors. CD4+ T cells were enriched by magnetic negative selection; naive cells were then positively selected on CD45RA, and the negative fraction formed the memory subset. Blood was collected by leukapheresis, and PBMCs were isolated by Ficoll-Histopaque density gradient centrifugation and then cryopreserved in liquid nitrogen vapor phase. Analytical flow cytometry was used to check the purity and quantity of every magnetically sorted T cell population. Genomic DNA was isolated from each sorted fraction and quantified by UV absorbance on a Nanodrop 2000c. TCR CDR3 regions were amplified from genomic DNA by multiplex PCR using the deep immunoSEQ assay. Genomic DNA extracted from each cell subset was distributed evenly over all wells of several immunoSEQ 96-well plates, and each plate served as one replicate. For sorted subsets, each replicate PCR was loaded with approximately 200 ng genomic DNA, equivalent to 30,000 to 35,000 T cell genomes. Purified libraries were measured with a Qubit 3.0 fluorometer, size-checked on a Bioanalyzer 2100, and measured again with the KAPA Library Quantification kit. Every immunoSEQ 96-well plate was sequenced on a dedicated single-read 150-cycle Illumina NextSeq 550 flow cell. The original pipeline was this. Because the immunoSEQ output held only junctional sequences and lacked quality scores, the filtering could not match the filtering applied to full-length reads. Sequences were annotated with PyIR, a Python wrapper for IgBLAST v1.9, using IMGT germline references to assign V/J genes and CDR3. Reads were filtered out if the reads had weak V/J assignments (E-value above 1e-6), no CDR3, stop codons, out-of-frame junctions, or ambiguous translated residues. V3J clonotypes were defined by identical inferred V gene, J gene, and CDR3 amino acid sequence. Percentage overlap between repertoires was calculated by dividing the number of shared unique clonotypes by the size of the smaller repertoire. RTK rarefaction, the Chao1 estimator, and Recon v2.1 estimates of unobserved clonotypes were used to assess repertoire richness. Generation probabilities for all TCRbeta clonotypes obtained by the gDNA method from a handful of donors were computed using OLGA. TCRdb took over this immuneACCESS table, retaining in-frame rearrangements with V and J assigned. Such tables are incomplete; in checked studies, under half of the missing clones stem from an unresolved V gene, and the remainder is unexplained. The DNA was the basis for D and trimming; V, J and clone size are from that table. This sample holds 2 million to 2.5 million clones; less than 95% were observed only once. The ten largest clones take up 0.37% of the sample.

The CDR3 measures 11 amino acids from cysteine to phenylalanine. Left in the record is the CDR3 DNA by itself, 33 bases read in frame from the first base. Reading the germline V gene gives CDR1 MNHNS and CDR2 SASEGT. To note about this clone: Its antigen is currently not known. Mismatch with germline at one junction end may stem from a read error.

This clonotype was obtained from a man aged 18 to 30 in good health. Some clones in this sample may be carry-over from other donors' samples. The chain links TRBV6-1 with TRBJ1-1; a weak D assignment points to TRBD1 (5 bases agree). The sample taken for sequencing was naive CD4+ T cells from PBMCs. The cell subset or site label of this sample denotes: CD45RA+ positively selected. The DNA reads TGTGCCAGCAGTGAAGCCGCCGGGGGGGACTTT. Its protein product is CASSEAAGGDF.